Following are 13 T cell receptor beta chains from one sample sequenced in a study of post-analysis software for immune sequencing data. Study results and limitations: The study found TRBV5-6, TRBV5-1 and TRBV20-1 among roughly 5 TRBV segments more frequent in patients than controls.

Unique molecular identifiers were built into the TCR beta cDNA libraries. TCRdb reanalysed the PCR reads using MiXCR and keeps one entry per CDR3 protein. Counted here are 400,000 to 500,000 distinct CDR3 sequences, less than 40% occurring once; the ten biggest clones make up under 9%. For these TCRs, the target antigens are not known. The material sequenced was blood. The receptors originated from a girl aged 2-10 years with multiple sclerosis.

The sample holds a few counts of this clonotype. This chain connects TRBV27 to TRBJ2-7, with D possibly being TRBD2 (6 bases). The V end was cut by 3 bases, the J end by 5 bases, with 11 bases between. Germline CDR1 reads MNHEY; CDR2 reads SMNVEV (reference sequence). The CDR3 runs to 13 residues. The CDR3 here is CASSFGGVHEQYF. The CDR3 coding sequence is TGTGCCAGCAGTTTTGGCGGGGTTCACGAGCAGTACTTC.

The CDR3 bases are TGTGCCAGCAGTTTAGGTGATAGCGTGAGTAATGAGCAGTTCTTC. Its translation is CASSLGDSVSNEQFF. The V call is TRBV28, the J call TRBJ2-1, with D possibly being TRBD2 (5 bases). This CDR3 comprises 15 residues. Trimming removed 2 bases from V and 7 bases from J, with 15 bases in between. CDR1 MDHEN and CDR2 SYDVKM come from the germline V gene.

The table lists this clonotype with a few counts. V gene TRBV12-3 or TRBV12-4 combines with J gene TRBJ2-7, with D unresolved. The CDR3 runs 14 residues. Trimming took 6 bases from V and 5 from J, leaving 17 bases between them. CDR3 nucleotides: TGTGCCAGCAGCGTGAATGAAGACTTGGACGAGCAGTACTTC. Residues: CASSVNEDLDEQYF.

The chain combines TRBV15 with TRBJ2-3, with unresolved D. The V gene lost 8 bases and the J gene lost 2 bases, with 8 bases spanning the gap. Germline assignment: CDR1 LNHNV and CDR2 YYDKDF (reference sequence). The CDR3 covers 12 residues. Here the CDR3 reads CATGYPTDTQYF. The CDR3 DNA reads TGTGCCACCGGGTACCCCACAGATACGCAGTATTTT.

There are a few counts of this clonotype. The CDR3: CATSRDRGILASEQFF. As DNA, the CDR3 is TGTGCCACCAGCAGGGACAGGGGAATTTTGGCATCGGAGCAGTTCTTC. This chain uses TRBV15 with TRBJ2-1, with TRBD1 matching over 9 bases. CDR3 length: 16 amino acids. Germline values: CDR1 LNHNV, CDR2 YYDKDF (reference sequence). V was clipped by 3 bases and J by 10 bases; unmatched bases: 13.

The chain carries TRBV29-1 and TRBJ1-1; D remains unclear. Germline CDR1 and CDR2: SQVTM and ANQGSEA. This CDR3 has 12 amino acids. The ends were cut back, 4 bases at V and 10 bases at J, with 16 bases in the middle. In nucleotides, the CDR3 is TGCAGCGTTGTTTTGGTGGGAGTTGGAGCTTTCTTT. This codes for CSVVLVGVGAFF.

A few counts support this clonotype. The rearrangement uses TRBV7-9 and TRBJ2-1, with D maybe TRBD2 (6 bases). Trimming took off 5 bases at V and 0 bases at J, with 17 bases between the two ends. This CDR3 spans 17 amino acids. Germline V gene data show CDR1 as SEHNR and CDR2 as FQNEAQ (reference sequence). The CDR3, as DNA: TGTGCCAGCAGCCTTTCATTTAGCGGAAGCTCCTACAATGAGCAGTTCTTC. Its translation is CASSLSFSGSSYNEQFF.

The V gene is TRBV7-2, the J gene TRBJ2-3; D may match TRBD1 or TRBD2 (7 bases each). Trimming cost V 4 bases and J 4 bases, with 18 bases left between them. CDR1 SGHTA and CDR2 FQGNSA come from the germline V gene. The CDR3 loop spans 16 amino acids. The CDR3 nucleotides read TGTGCCAGCAGCTGGGCAGGGGGGGTGAGAGCAGATACGCAGTATTTT. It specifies CASSWAGGVRADTQYF.

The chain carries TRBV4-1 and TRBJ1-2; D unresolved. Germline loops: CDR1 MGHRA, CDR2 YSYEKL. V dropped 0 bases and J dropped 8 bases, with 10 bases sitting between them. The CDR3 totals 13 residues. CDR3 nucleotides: TGCGCCAGCAGCCAAGATAACGGTTCCGGCTACACCTTC. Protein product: CASSQDNGSGYTF.

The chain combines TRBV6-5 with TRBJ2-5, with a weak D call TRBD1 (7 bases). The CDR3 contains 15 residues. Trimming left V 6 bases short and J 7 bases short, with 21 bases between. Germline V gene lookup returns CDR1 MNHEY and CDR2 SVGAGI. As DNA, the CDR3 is TGTGCCAGCAGGTCGGCGGGGCAGGGGGTCGTGACCCAGTACTTC. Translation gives CASRSAGQGVVTQYF.

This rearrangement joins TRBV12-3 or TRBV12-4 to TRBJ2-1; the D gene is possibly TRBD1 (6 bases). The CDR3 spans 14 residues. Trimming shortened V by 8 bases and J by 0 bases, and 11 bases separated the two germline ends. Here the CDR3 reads CASRKDSSYNEQFF. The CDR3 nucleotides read TGTGCCAGCCGAAAGGACAGCTCCTACAATGAGCAGTTCTTC.

The DNA of the CDR3 is TGTGCCAGCAGCTTACAGGCTGGTGGGACAGGGAAAGGTCACGAGCAGTACTTC. Encoded protein: CASSLQAGGTGKGHEQYF. This sequence joins TRBV7-2 and TRBJ2-7, with 9 bases aligning to TRBD1. V was pared by 2 bases and J by 5 bases, with 16 bases of the junction left unmatched. This CDR3 comprises 18 residues. Germline V lookup: CDR1 SGHTA, CDR2 FQGNSA.

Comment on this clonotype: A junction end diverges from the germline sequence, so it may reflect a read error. CDR3 DNA sequence: TGTACCAGCTCACCAGAGACGACAACCTACGAGACCCAGTACTTC. Its protein is CTSSPETTTYETQYF. The V and J genes are TRBV18 and TRBJ2-5, with D unresolved. The germline V gene encodes CDR1 KGHSH and CDR2 LQKENI. The CDR3 has 15 residues.